This T cell receptor beta chain is from a study of blood T cells in healthy people across ages. Overall study results and limits: Diversity of TCR beta per million T cells declined in a roughly linear way with age.

V gave up 0 bases and J gave up 13 bases, with 16 bases separating them. CDR3 size: 13 residues. In germline, CDR1 is SQVTM, CDR2 ANQGSEA. This clonotype was found a few times. Its antigen is still unknown. A second PCR, run for roughly 7 to 12 cycles, used a sample-barcoded 5' primer plus a J-beta primer mix. TCRdb redid the calling of the 5' RACE reads with MiXCR, one entry per CDR3 protein. The sample holds approximately 800,000 distinct CDR3 sequences, roughly 60% seen once. With each sample, at least 6 micrograms of total RNA were extracted. This sequence originates from a man aged 25 to 40 in good health. The rearrangement links TRBV29-1 to TRBJ2-4; D unresolved. Sequencing was carried out using blood. The CDR3 DNA follows: TGCAGCGTTGAAGATCGACGGCAGGCCGCCCAGTACTTC. This sequence encodes CSVEDRRQAAQYF. The full variable domain, rest sourced from reference TRBV29-1 and TRBJ2-4, is SAVISQKPSRDICQRGTSLTIQCQVDSQVTMMFWYRQQPGQSLTLIATANQGSEATYESGFVIDKFPISRPNLTFSTLTVSNMSPEDSSIYLCSVEDRRQAAQYFGAGTRLSVL.